This section outlines one TCR beta chain sequence together with its context. No antigen is known for it. A linear amplification protocol produced the TCR libraries from 500 ng of total RNA. TCRdb processed the reads anew with MiXCR; each CDR3 protein has one entry. The sample contains around 200,000 distinct CDR3 sequences, about 74% of which appear only once. This record belongs to a study of healthy donors' naive CD4 and CD8 T cells. Overall study results and limits: CDR3 charge plus V and J genes appeared to account for around an eighth of CD4/CD8 variance. A reported CD4+/CD8+ bias affected most V and J genes in naive cells. Positive CDR3 charge linked to CD4+ cells, negative to CD8+ cells.

V dropped 2 bases and J dropped 9 bases, with 17 bases sitting between them. This CDR3 contains 14 residues. CDR1 and CDR2 (germline): SQVTM, ANQGSEA. The V and J genes are TRBV29-1 and TRBJ2-1, with D possibly being TRBD1 or TRBD2 (5 bases each). The sample taken for sequencing was naive CD4+ and CD8+ T cells sorted from blood, pooled from several donors. The receptor comes from a pool of human donors in good health; the sample pools cells from several healthy donors. The CDR3 nucleotides are TGCAGCGTTGAACAGGGACGGAACCTTGGTGAGCAGTTCTTC. Protein: CSVEQGRNLGEQFF.